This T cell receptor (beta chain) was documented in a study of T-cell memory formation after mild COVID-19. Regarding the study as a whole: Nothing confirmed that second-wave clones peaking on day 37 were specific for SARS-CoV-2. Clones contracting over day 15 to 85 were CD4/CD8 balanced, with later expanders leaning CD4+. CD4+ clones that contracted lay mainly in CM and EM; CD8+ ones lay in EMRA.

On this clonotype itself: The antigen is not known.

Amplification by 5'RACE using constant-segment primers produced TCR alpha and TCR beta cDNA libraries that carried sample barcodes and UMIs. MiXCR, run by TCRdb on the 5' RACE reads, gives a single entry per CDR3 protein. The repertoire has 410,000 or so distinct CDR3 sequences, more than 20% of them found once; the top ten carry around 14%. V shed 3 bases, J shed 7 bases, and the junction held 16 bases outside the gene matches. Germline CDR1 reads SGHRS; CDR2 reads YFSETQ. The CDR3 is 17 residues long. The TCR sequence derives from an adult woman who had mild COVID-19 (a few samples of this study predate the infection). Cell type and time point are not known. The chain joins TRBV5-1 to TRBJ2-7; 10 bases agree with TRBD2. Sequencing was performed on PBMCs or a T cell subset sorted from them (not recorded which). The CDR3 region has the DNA TGCGCCAGCAGCTGGGGGGCCTCTAGCGGGGGCCCGGGAGAGCAGTACTTC. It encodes CASSWGASSGGPGEQYF.